Listed below are T cell receptor beta chains from one sample, sequenced in a study of blood T cell repertoires in COVID-19. Assay used: immunoSEQ multiplex PCR; TCRdb lists only in-frame clones, some missing. The sample lists approximately 220,000 clones, approximately 81% occurring once. The sequencing input was peripheral blood. These receptors originate from a woman older than 75 with acute or convalescent COVID-19. Each CDR3 is given without its conserved first and last residue. Each record gives: J gene, V gene, CDR3 protein.

>TRBJ1-2|TRBV5-1
ASSQGVGYGYT
>TRBJ2-5|TRBV6-1
ASSEEGTSARAQY
>TRBJ1-4|TRBV7-9
ASSFPGTASRGDEKLF
>TRBJ2-1|TRBV5-1
ASSTGRTGYYNEQF
>TRBJ1-1|TRBV5-1
ASTLETGRATEAF
>TRBJ1-6|TRBV7-9
ASSSEADSSYNSPLH
>TRBJ2-5|TRBV28
ASSRRDRALETQY
>TRBJ2-5|TRBV6-1
ASSEVPLRETQY
>TRBJ2-2|TRBV10-3
AISEPGLAGVGELF
>TRBJ1-1|TRBV19
ASSMATGTEAF
>TRBJ2-5|TRBV11-2
ASRRAGEETQY
>TRBJ1-3|TRBV30
AWSGTGGNTIY
>TRBJ2-3|TRBV6-5
ASTLTGFTDTQY
>TRBJ1-2|TRBV6-5
ASPQGAGGYGYT
>TRBJ1-1|TRBV5-4
ASSLKSGGPWAGAF
>TRBJ2-7|TRBV15
ATSRDLAASYEQY
>TRBJ2-3|TRBV7-9
ASSRLAVGTDTQY
>TRBJ2-3|TRBV6-6
ASSYTDSGGPDTQY
>TRBJ1-1|TRBV28
ASRLGGVTEAF
>TRBJ2-5|TRBV4-2
ASSQDLREAETQY
>TRBJ2-7|TRBV12-5
ASGPRGAAYEQY
>TRBJ1-4|TRBV6-5
ASSYSGSAGNEKLF
>TRBJ1-5|TRBV6-6
ASSHDRGRRGNQPQH
>TRBJ2-3|TRBV29-1
SVSPLIGVADTQY
>TRBJ2-7|TRBV5-1
ASSLGTRTVTYEQY
>TRBJ2-2|TRBV5-1
ASSWEGTGELF
>TRBJ2-2|TRBV25-1
ASSSSGGPGTGELF
>TRBJ1-2|TRBV6-5
ASSYSGGDGYT
>TRBJ1-2|TRBV10-3
AITTGTGENGYT
>TRBJ1-1|TRBV11-1
ASSQGAGLNTEAF
>TRBJ1-2|TRBV6-6
ASNRGDGYT
>TRBJ2-5|TRBV7-2
ASSLAGEAETQY
>TRBJ2-7|TRBV28
ASTSPSLAGGGEQY
>TRBJ2-5|TRBV9
ASSVGAGGPGETQY
>TRBJ1-2|TRBV29-1
SVESKLDYGYT
>TRBJ2-2|TRBV5-1
ASSLVAGGRTGELF
>TRBJ1-1|TRBV5-1
ASSLDGGGTSEAF
>TRBJ1-6|TRBV7-9
ASSPTTGGGSPLH
>TRBJ2-5|TRBV6-5
ASTYYGVPAGETQY
>TRBJ2-7|TRBV7-9
ASSLATGQGAGEQY
>TRBJ2-1|TRBV2
ASNLAGNSYNEQF
>TRBJ2-1|TRBV2
ASSEARLAGASYNEQF
>TRBJ2-2|TRBV25-1
ASSEGGNTGELF
>TRBJ1-1|TRBV9
ASSVVTDPYTEAF
>TRBJ2-1|TRBV7-8
ASSRGEKAYNEQF
>TRBJ2-4|TRBV13
ASSLKAGAAKNIQY
>TRBJ1-3|TRBV9
ASSVTPRGSGNTIY
>TRBJ1-1|TRBV19
ASSAHRGLYTEAF
>TRBJ1-3|TRBV15
ATSRDGTGAVRV
>TRBJ2-5|TRBV3-1/TRBV3-2
ASSRTPGTGSQETQY
>TRBJ1-5|TRBV7-8
ASSLAPAGDQPQH